The 30 T cell receptor beta chains below all came from one sample that was sequenced in a study of cytomegalovirus exposure and HLA in healthy donors (dated by TCRdb to the late 2010s). Library prep was done by the immunoSEQ multiplex PCR assay. The multiplex PCR relied on a mix of 60 forward primers for TCR Vbeta segments and 13 reverse primers for TCR Jbeta segments. What TCRdb holds here is the immuneACCESS table cut down to in-frame rearrangements. Part of the clones is not present; checked against another copy, under half of the missing clones reflect an unresolved V gene, and the others are unexplained. For this sample there are about 150,000 clones; around 83% appear just once. Clones ranked in the top ten supply about 2.1% of the sample. The sample taken for sequencing was PBMCs. All receptors derive from a woman aged 18 to 35 in good health and CMV-seronegative.

The chain carries TRBV28 and TRBJ1-6; the match to TRBD1 covers 7 bases. Germline V gene lookup returns CDR1 MDHEN and CDR2 SYDVKM. Trimming took 5 bases from V and 5 from J; bases not matched to a gene: 6. CDR3 length: 15 residues. CDR3 nucleotides: TGTGCCAGCAGTGAGGGACAGCTTAATAATTCACCCCTCCACTTT. Translated, it gives CASSEGQLNNSPLHF.

The chain uses TRBV10-3 and TRBJ1-2, with D possibly being TRBD1 (6 bases). V was clipped by 6 bases and J by 6 bases, with 20 bases between them. Germline V gene lookup returns CDR1 ENHRY and CDR2 SYGVKD. The CDR3 is made up of 15 amino acids. The CDR3 region is CAIREIGGVRDGYTF. For the CDR3, the DNA is TGTGCCATCAGGGAGATAGGGGGGGTAAGGGATGGCTACACCTTC.

This chain uses TRBV11-2 with TRBJ2-7, with D possibly matching TRBD1 (5 bases). The CDR3 contains 13 residues. Germline-derived CDR1 and CDR2 are SGHAT and FQNNGV. The V end lost 5 bases, the J end lost 3 bases, and 11 bases lay between the germline ends. The CDR3 sequence: CASSEWGSYEQYF. CDR3 DNA: TGTGCCAGCAGCGAGTGGGGCAGCTACGAGCAGTACTTC.

V and J are TRBV6-1 and TRBJ1-5; D remains unclear. Germline V gene data show CDR1 as MNHNS and CDR2 as SASEGT. The CDR3 runs to 13 residues. Trimming shortened V by 6 bases and J by 11 bases, and 17 bases separated the two germline ends. The CDR3 region has the DNA TGTGCCAGCAGGGACGGCAGCTTGAGGGCCCAGCATTTT. Translated, it gives CASRDGSLRAQHF.

This clone has only one observation. The V and J genes are TRBV13 and TRBJ2-3, with 7 bases fitting TRBD1. Germline trimming cut 4 bases from V and 4 bases from J; bases unmatched to any gene: 2. The V gene's germline CDR1 is PRHDT and CDR2 FYEKMQ (reference sequence). This CDR3 has 13 residues. Here the CDR3 reads CASSSQGADTQYF. The CDR3 bases are TGTGCCAGCAGCTCCCAGGGGGCAGATACGCAGTATTTT.

This chain connects TRBV7-6 to TRBJ2-1, with D maybe TRBD2 (5 bases). The CDR3 is 16 residues long. Trimming removed 1 base at V and 1 base at J, with 11 bases between. The germline gives CDR1 SGHVS, CDR2 FNYEAQ. The CDR3 here is CASSLEPGVSYNEQFF. The DNA of the CDR3 is TGTGCCAGCAGCTTAGAACCCGGGGTTTCCTACAATGAGCAGTTCTTC.

J is TRBJ1-6 and V is TRBV19, with 9 nucleotides matching TRBD1. The CDR3 consists of 17 residues. Germline V lookup: CDR1 LNHDA, CDR2 SQIVND (reference sequence). J lost 6 bases, V lost 4 bases, and 10 bases had no gene match. CDR3 in DNA: TGTGCCAGTAGTAGCGCCTACGGGACAGGGCCTAATTCACCCCTCCACTTT. This gives the protein CASSSAYGTGPNSPLHF.

The chain uses TRBV19 and TRBJ2-6; 7 nucleotides align to TRBD1. CDR1 LNHDA and CDR2 SQIVND come from the germline V gene (reference sequence). The trim removed 4 bases at V and 2 bases at J, leaving 8 bases unmatched. The CDR3 contains 17 residues. The CDR3 DNA follows: TGTGCCAGTAGTAAACGAAACGGACAGGCTGGGGCCAACGTCCTGACTTTC. Encoded protein: CASSKRNGQAGANVLTF.

J is TRBJ2-1 and V is TRBV7-9; 11 bases map to TRBD1. The V and J ends lost 6 bases and 7 bases, in that order; junction bases with no gene match: 8. CDR3 size: 15 residues. Germline V gives CDR1 SEHNR, CDR2 FQNEAQ (reference sequence). The CDR3 protein is CASRSRDRGYNEQFF. The CDR3 nucleotides are TGTGCCAGCAGAAGCCGGGACAGGGGGTATAATGAGCAGTTCTTC.

This clone was seen a single time. This chain uses TRBV14 with TRBJ2-1; perhaps TRBD1 as D (6 bases). The length of the CDR3 is 14 residues. With 4 bases removed from V and 3 bases from J, the gap between germline ends came to 10 bases. The germline gives CDR1 SGHDN, CDR2 FVKESK. This CDR3 reads CASSPTTGYNEQFF. CDR3 bases: TGTGCCAGCAGCCCTACGACAGGCTACAATGAGCAGTTCTTC.

This clone has just a few counts. The chain joins TRBV4-2 to TRBJ2-7; TRBD2 might be the D (5 bases). The V end was cut by 4 bases, the J end by 7 bases, with 20 bases between. The germline V gene encodes CDR1 LGHNA and CDR2 YNFKEQ. The CDR3 runs 15 residues. The CDR3, as DNA: TGTGCCAGCAGCCGGACCGGGGTAGCTCGTTTGGAGCAGTACTTC. Residues: CASSRTGVARLEQYF.

The V call is TRBV27, the J call TRBJ1-1; TRBD1 agrees at 8 bases. V gave up 3 bases and J gave up 4 bases; unmatched junction bases: 4. The V gene's germline CDR1 is MNHEY and CDR2 SMNVEV (reference sequence). The CDR3 covers 14 residues. The CDR3 coding sequence is TGTGCCAGCAGTTTGGACAGGGTGGGCACTGAAGCTTTCTTT. This sequence encodes CASSLDRVGTEAFF.

The chain has TRBV7-4 and TRBJ2-7, with TRBD2 matching 8 bases. Per germline, CDR1 SGHVT and CDR2 SQSDAQ. With 7 bases clipped from V and 2 bases from J, the junction kept 25 bases outside the gene matches. The CDR3 totals 20 residues. The DNA for the CDR3 is TGTGCCAGCACCACCCCCCCGGGCAGGGTTGAGAACGGGGGGGCCTACGAGCAGTACTTC. It is translated as CASTTPPGRVENGGAYEQYF.

The chain recombines TRBV19 with TRBJ2-5, with 9 positions matching TRBD1. This CDR3 is built from 17 residues. CDR1 and CDR2 from the germline V gene are LNHDA and SQIVND (reference sequence). Germline trimming cut 4 bases from V and 4 bases from J; bases unmatched to any gene: 13. The CDR3 region is CASSTRPGQGFGETQYF. The CDR3 DNA reads TGTGCCAGTAGTACTCGACCGGGACAGGGTTTCGGAGAGACCCAGTACTTC.

This clone was seen only once. This rearrangement joins TRBV5-6 to TRBJ2-7; D might be TRBD1 (6 bases). Germline lookup yields CDR1 SGHDT and CDR2 YYEEEE. V lost 5 bases and J lost 2, with 14 bases in between. This CDR3 is built from 14 residues. The CDR3 region is CASSSGTHTYEQYF. The CDR3 coding sequence is TGTGCCAGCAGTTCCGGGACACATACCTACGAGCAGTACTTC.

The CDR3 sequence is CASSQDTGQGFWNQPQHF. In DNA, the CDR3 is TGCGCCAGCAGCCAAGATACGGGACAGGGTTTTTGGAATCAGCCCCAGCATTTT. V is TRBV4-3 and J is TRBJ1-5; 9 bases match TRBD1. The junction had 10 bases not matched to a gene; V was cut back by 0 bases and J by 4 bases. The CDR3 sequence is 18 residues long. Per the germline V gene, CDR1 is LGHNA and CDR2 is YSLEER.

The chain links TRBV6-6 to TRBJ2-7, with 8 bases matching TRBD2. CDR3 size: 14 residues. CDR1 and CDR2 from the germline V gene are MNHNY and SVGAGI (reference sequence). The trim removed 7 bases at V and 0 bases at J, leaving 5 bases unmatched. The DNA for the CDR3 is TGTGCCAGCACTTCGAGCGGGAGCTCCTACGAGCAGTACTTC. It yields the protein CASTSSGSSYEQYF.

CDR3 sequence (DNA): TGTGCCAGCAGTTTAACCGGGACAGGGGGCCTGTATAGCAATCAGCCCCAGCATTTT. It codes for CASSLTGTGGLYSNQPQHF. The V gene is TRBV28, the J gene TRBJ1-5; 12 positions agree with TRBD1. V trimming: 2 bases; J trimming: 0 bases; junction bases outside the gene matches: 8. The CDR3 contains 19 residues. Looked up from germline, CDR1 is MDHEN and CDR2 is SYDVKM. The complete variable domain, with remaining parts taken from reference TRBV28 and TRBJ1-5, reads DVKVTQSSRYLVKRTGEKVFLECVQDMDHENMFWYRQDPGLGLRLIYFSYDVKMKEKGDIPEGYSVSREKKERFSLILESASTNQTSMYLCASSLTGTGGLYSNQPQHFGDGTRLSIL.

This chain joins TRBV6-6 and TRBJ2-7; 7 bases fit TRBD1. V shed 7 bases, J shed 7 bases, and the junction held 10 bases outside the gene matches. Germline loops: CDR1 MNHNY, CDR2 SVGAGI (reference sequence). CDR3 length: 13 residues. In nucleotides, the CDR3 is TGTGCCAGCACCGTACAGGGGCCCAGGGAGCAGTACTTC. As protein: CASTVQGPREQYF.

The chain is built from TRBV30 and TRBJ2-1, with 10 bases lining up with TRBD2. CDR1 is GTSNPN, CDR2 SVGIG, per germline (reference sequence). The CDR3 spans 17 residues. Unmatched junction bases numbered 10, after V lost 5 bases and J lost 0 bases. CDR3 sequence: CAWSFRGLAISYNEQFF. Written as DNA, the CDR3 is TGTGCCTGGTCATTCCGGGGACTAGCGATCTCCTACAATGAGCAGTTCTTC.

The chain couples TRBV5-1 to TRBJ1-6; D remains ambiguous. V was clipped by 1 base and J by 7 bases, with 12 bases between them. The CDR3 loop spans 15 amino acids. The germline gives CDR1 SGHRS, CDR2 YFSETQ. This chain's CDR3 is CASSLHPTENSPLHF. The DNA of the CDR3 is TGCGCCAGCAGCTTGCATCCAACAGAGAATTCACCCCTCCACTTT.

The V gene is TRBV6-5, the J gene TRBJ2-7; D may be TRBD2 (5 bases). There are 13 residues in the CDR3. The germline V gene has CDR1 MNHEY and CDR2 SVGAGI. Trimming removed 6 bases from V and 7 bases from J, with 16 bases in between. The CDR3 coding sequence is TGTGCCAGCAGGGGAGTTGTGCGGTGGGAGCAGTACTTC. Amino acid sequence: CASRGVVRWEQYF.

This chain joins TRBV5-8 and TRBJ2-3; the match to TRBD1 covers 7 bases. This CDR3 comprises 14 residues. CDR1 and CDR2 from the germline V gene are SGHTS and YDEGEE. V lost 2 bases, J lost 1 base, and 1 base stayed unmatched. CDR3: CASSFGQGTDTQYF. In DNA form, the CDR3 reads TGTGCCAGCAGCTTTGGACAGGGCACAGATACGCAGTATTTT.

This chain uses TRBV4-1 with TRBJ1-4; 7 bases line up with TRBD1. This CDR3 contains 16 residues. CDR1 MGHRA and CDR2 YSYEKL come from the germline V gene. The ends lost 4 bases at V and 0 bases at J; junction bases unmatched: 5. CDR3 nucleotides: TGCGCCAGCAGCCCAGGGACAGCCCCAACTAATGAAAAACTGTTTTTT. Its protein is CASSPGTAPTNEKLFF.

The V and J genes are TRBV6-4 and TRBJ2-6, with 9 positions matching TRBD1. Losses at the gene ends were 10 bases for V and 0 bases for J; bases not matched to a gene: 10. Germline CDR1 reads MRHNA; CDR2 reads SNTAGT. The CDR3 consists of 17 residues. CDR3 sequence reads: CATTPGQGDSGANVLTF. The CDR3 region has the DNA TGTGCCACCACCCCGGGACAGGGAGACTCTGGGGCCAACGTCCTGACTTTC.

The rearrangement joins TRBV6-1 to TRBJ1-5; weak D call: TRBD1 (5 bases). Trimming took 2 bases from V and 2 from J, leaving 13 bases between them. The CDR3 is 16 amino acids. In germline, CDR1 is MNHNS, CDR2 SASEGT. The CDR3 protein is CASSELGGGGNQPQHF. The CDR3, as DNA: TGTGCCAGCAGTGAACTCGGCGGGGGGGGCAATCAGCCCCAGCATTTT.

V and J are TRBV4-1 and TRBJ1-5; 8 bases are a match to TRBD1. The germline CDR1 and CDR2 sequences are MGHRA and YSYEKL. This CDR3 is 15 amino acids long. Trimming took 2 bases from V and 9 from J; bases not matched to a gene: 9. CDR3 in amino acids: CASSQWTGRLAPQHF. CDR3 nucleotide sequence: TGCGCCAGCAGCCAATGGACAGGGCGCCTTGCGCCCCAGCATTTT.

The CDR3: CASSFVGEETQYF. The CDR3 DNA follows: TGCGCCAGCAGCTTTGTTGGGGAGGAGACCCAGTACTTC. The chain joins TRBV5-1 to TRBJ2-5, with D perhaps matching TRBD2 (5 bases). The germline V and J ends were trimmed by 2 bases and 5 bases, with 10 bases remaining between them. The CDR3 runs 13 residues. Germline CDR1 SGHRS, CDR2 YFSETQ.

The chain recombines TRBV28 with TRBJ1-1; the D gene is possibly TRBD1 (6 bases). The germline gives CDR1 MDHEN, CDR2 SYDVKM. The germline V and J ends were trimmed by 5 bases and 5 bases, with 15 bases remaining between them. The CDR3 sequence is 14 residues long. CDR3 DNA sequence: TGTGCCAGCAGTGCACCGGGACAACGGACTGAAGCTTTCTTT. Protein product: CASSAPGQRTEAFF.

The chain uses TRBV28 and TRBJ2-5, with D possibly TRBD1 on 5 matching bases. The CDR3 runs 14 residues. The ends were cut back, 3 bases at V and 5 bases at J, with 13 bases in the middle. The germline CDR1 and CDR2 sequences are MDHEN and SYDVKM. The CDR3 coding sequence is TGTGCCAGCAGTTTCAGGGTACTGAGGGAGACCCAGTACTTC. This translates into CASSFRVLRETQYF. Supplemented by reference TRBV28 and TRBJ2-5, the full variable domain reads DVKVTQSSRYLVKRTGEKVFLECVQDMDHENMFWYRQDPGLGLRLIYFSYDVKMKEKGDIPEGYSVSREKKERFSLILESASTNQTSMYLCASSFRVLRETQYFGPGTRLLVL.